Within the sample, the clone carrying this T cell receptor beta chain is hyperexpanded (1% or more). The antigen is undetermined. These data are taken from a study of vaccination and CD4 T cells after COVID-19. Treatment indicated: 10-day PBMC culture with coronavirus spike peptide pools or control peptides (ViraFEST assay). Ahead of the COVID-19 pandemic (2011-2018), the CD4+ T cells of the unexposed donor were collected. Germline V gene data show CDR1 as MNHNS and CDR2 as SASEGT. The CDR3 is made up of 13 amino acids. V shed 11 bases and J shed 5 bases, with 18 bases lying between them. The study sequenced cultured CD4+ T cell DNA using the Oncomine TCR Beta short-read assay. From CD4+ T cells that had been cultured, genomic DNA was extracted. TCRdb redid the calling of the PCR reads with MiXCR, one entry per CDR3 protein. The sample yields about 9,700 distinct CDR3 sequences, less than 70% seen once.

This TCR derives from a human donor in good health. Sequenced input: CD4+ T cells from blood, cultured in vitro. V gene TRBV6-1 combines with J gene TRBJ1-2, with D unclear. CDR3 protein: CAAAALGLYGYTF. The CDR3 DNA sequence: TGTGCCGCGGCAGCCCTAGGGTTATATGGCTACACCTTC.